One sample yielded the 32 T cell receptor beta chains listed below, sequenced in a study of blood T cell repertoires in COVID-19. Profiling relied on immunoSEQ multiplex PCR, and the TCRdb table lists in-frame clones only, not all of them. The table shows some 250,000 clones, with roughly 88% occurring only once. Sequenced sample: peripheral blood. The receptors stem from a man aged 25 to 45 who had recovered from COVID-19.

This sequence joins TRBV10-3 and TRBJ1-1; D may be TRBD1 (6 bases). V was shortened by 4 bases and J by 1 base, with 10 bases between the two germline ends. CDR3 length: 14 amino acids. Germline loops: CDR1 ENHRY, CDR2 SYGVKD. The CDR3 is CAISGRQENTEAFF. The CDR3 nucleotides are TGTGCCATCAGTGGACGACAGGAGAACACTGAAGCTTTCTTT.

This clone was detected only once. This chain uses TRBV6-5 with TRBJ2-2; 8 positions match TRBD2. This CDR3 spans 14 amino acids. Germline lookup yields CDR1 MNHEY and CDR2 SVGAGI. Trimming at V came to 5 bases and at J to 8 bases, leaving 7 bases not matched to a gene. The CDR3 region is CASSRSGGQGELFF. The CDR3 region has the DNA TGTGCCAGCAGTAGGAGCGGGGGACAAGGGGAGCTGTTTTTT.

V usage is TRBV6-5 and J usage is TRBJ2-7; D possibly corresponds to TRBD2 (5 bases). This CDR3 spans 14 amino acids. Trimming took off 10 bases at V and 3 bases at J, with 19 bases between the two ends. Germline CDR1 is MNHEY and CDR2 is SVGAGI. DNA of the CDR3: TGTGCCATACTAGACCCCTCCTTAGGCTACGAGCAGTACTTC. This gives the protein CAILDPSLGYEQYF.

The chain combines TRBV5-5 with TRBJ1-5; D is unclear. The CDR3 length is 16 residues. V shed 0 bases and J shed 5 bases, with 15 bases lying between them. CDR1 and CDR2 from the germline V gene are SGHKS and YYEKEE (reference sequence). The CDR3 region is CASSLGLRGVDQPQHF. As DNA, the CDR3 is TGTGCCAGCAGCTTGGGCCTAAGAGGCGTGGATCAGCCCCAGCATTTT. Complete variable domain (other parts from reference TRBV5-5 and TRBJ1-5): DAGVTQSPTHLIKTRGQQVTLRCSPISGHKSVSWYQQVLGQGPQFIFQYYEKEERGRGNFPDRFSARQFPNYSSELNVNALLLGDSALYLCASSLGLRGVDQPQHFGDGTRLSIL.

This clone was found once. The chain uses TRBV11-3 and TRBJ2-5; 9 bases fit TRBD1. Unmatched junction bases numbered 9, after V lost 5 bases and J lost 5 bases. Per germline, CDR1 SGHNT and CDR2 YENEEA. The CDR3 loop spans 15 amino acids. CDR3 nucleotides: TGTGCCAGCAGCGCCGGGACAGGGTTAAGCGAGACCCAGTACTTC. Translating it yields CASSAGTGLSETQYF.

V and J are TRBV5-4 and TRBJ1-2; 7 bases fit TRBD1. The V gene's germline CDR1 is SGHNT and CDR2 YYREEE (reference sequence). This CDR3 is 16 amino acids long. J was trimmed by 3 bases and V by 4 bases; bases with no gene match: 12. The CDR3 loop reads CASSPRDSQNHYGYTF. In DNA form, the CDR3 reads TGTGCCAGCAGCCCCCGGGACAGCCAAAACCACTATGGCTACACCTTC.

With respect to this clone: Other DNA variants within this sample encode the same CDR3. The chain combines TRBV5-1 with TRBJ2-2; possible D gene TRBD1, 5 bases. The V gene's germline CDR1 is SGHRS and CDR2 YFSETQ. Trimming took 2 bases from V and 1 from J, leaving 6 bases between them. The CDR3 is 14 residues long. The CDR3 bases are TGCGCCAGCAGCTTTACAGGGAACACCGGGGAGCTGTTTTTT. It encodes CASSFTGNTGELFF. Supplemented by reference TRBV5-1 and TRBJ2-2, the full variable domain reads KAGVTQTPRYLIKTRGQQVTLSCSPISGHRSVSWYQQTPGQGLQFLFEYFSETQRNKGNFPGRFSGRQFSNSRSEMNVSTLELGDSALYLCASSFTGNTGELFFGEGSRLTVL.

This clone was picked up a small number of times. V and J are TRBV11-2 and TRBJ1-1; 8 bases align to TRBD1. CDR3 length: 14 residues. V lost 7 bases to trimming and J lost 4 bases; unmatched junction nucleotides: 8. Germline CDR1 SGHAT, CDR2 FQNNGV. CDR3 sequence: CASISGQGGTEAFF. In DNA, the CDR3 is TGTGCCAGCATCTCCGGACAGGGAGGCACTGAAGCTTTCTTT.

The gene calls are TRBV12-3 or TRBV12-4 and TRBJ2-3; tentatively, D is TRBD2 (5 bases). Trimming left V 4 bases short and J 5 bases short, with 7 bases between. The CDR3 is 12 residues long. This CDR3 reads CASSYEGDTQYF. The CDR3 DNA is TGTGCCAGCAGTTACGAGGGAGATACGCAGTATTTT.

The chain employs TRBV11-2 and TRBJ2-7; D might be TRBD1 (6 bases). CDR3 length equals 14 residues. The germline V gene has CDR1 SGHAT and CDR2 FQNNGV. The ends were cut back, 5 bases at V and 5 bases at J, with 16 bases in the middle. The CDR3: CASSPLTGRDEQYF. The CDR3 region has the DNA TGTGCCAGCAGCCCATTGACAGGCCGGGACGAGCAGTACTTC.

V and J are TRBV7-2 and TRBJ1-3; D is unresolved. V was clipped by 1 base and J by 5 bases, with 9 bases between them. Germline CDR1 and CDR2: SGHTA and FQGNSA. The CDR3 runs to 14 residues. The CDR3 spells CASSLDGSRNTIYF. The CDR3 nucleotides read TGTGCCAGCAGCTTAGATGGCAGTAGAAACACCATATATTTT.

The chain joins TRBV6-5 to TRBJ1-1, with TRBD1 identical over 7 bases. V lost 10 bases and J lost 2; bases outside the gene matches: 7. Germline lookup yields CDR1 MNHEY and CDR2 SVGAGI. This CDR3 is 13 amino acids long. For the CDR3, the DNA is TGTGCCACCCGGGACAGCTTTAACACTGAAGCTTTCTTT. It codes for CATRDSFNTEAFF.

The chain carries TRBV6-2 or TRBV6-3 and TRBJ2-4, with 7 bases aligning to TRBD1. Trimming removed 6 bases from V and 3 bases from J; junction bases left unmatched: 5. CDR1 MNHEY and CDR2 SVGEGT come from the germline V gene. The CDR3 covers 14 residues. In nucleotides, the CDR3 is TGTGCCAGCAGACCTGGGGACAGCAAAAACATTCAGTACTTC. It codes for CASRPGDSKNIQYF.

V is TRBV7-2 and J is TRBJ1-4; TRBD1 matches at 7 bases. With V trimmed by 3 bases and J by 5 bases, 9 bases remained unmatched. The CDR3 extends over 16 amino acids. Germline CDR1 reads SGHTA; CDR2 reads FQGNSA. CDR3 bases: TGTGCCAGCAGCTTGTCCTCGACAGGGAGGAATGAAAAACTGTTTTTT. It translates to CASSLSSTGRNEKLFF.

The rearrangement joins TRBV18 to TRBJ1-4, with TRBD1 matching over 9 bases. V lost 4 bases, J lost 8 bases, and 8 bases stayed unmatched. The CDR3 is 15 amino acids. Per the germline V gene, CDR1 is KGHSH and CDR2 is LQKENI. The CDR3 is CASSLGTTGGEKLFF. The CDR3 DNA reads as TGTGCCAGCTCACTTGGGACGACAGGGGGGGAAAAACTGTTTTTT.

V and J are TRBV2 and TRBJ2-1; 12 nucleotides match TRBD2. J lost 5 bases, V lost 7 bases, and 12 bases had no gene match. This CDR3 has 17 residues. Germline V gene lookup returns CDR1 SNHLY and CDR2 FYNNEI. The chain's CDR3 is CASTQVWTSGDHNEQFF. CDR3 coding DNA: TGTGCCAGCACCCAAGTGTGGACTAGCGGGGACCACAATGAGCAGTTCTTC. The variable domain in full, with the rest retrieved from reference TRBV2 and TRBJ2-1, is EPEVTQTPSHQVTQMGQEVILRCVPISNHLYFYWYRQILGQKVEFLVSFYNNEISEKSEIFDDQFSVERPDGSNFTLKIRSTKLEDSAMYFCASTQVWTSGDHNEQFFGPGTRLTVL.

The chain uses TRBV19 and TRBJ1-1, with D unresolved. V lost 4 bases, J lost 4 bases, and 10 bases lay in between. CDR3 length: 13 residues. Germline CDR1 LNHDA, CDR2 SQIVND (reference sequence). The CDR3 reads CASSSGGSTEAFF. In nucleotides, the CDR3 is TGTGCCAGTAGTAGCGGCGGCTCCACTGAAGCTTTCTTT.

The chain combines TRBV12-3 or TRBV12-4 with TRBJ1-5; 7 bases agree with TRBD1. J was trimmed by 12 bases and V by 5 bases; bases with no gene match: 4. The CDR3 contains 11 residues. The CDR3 DNA reads TGTGCCAGCAGTCGGACAGGAGTCCAGCATTTT. Amino acid sequence: CASSRTGVQHF.

The J gene is TRBJ2-3, the V gene TRBV4-2; 10 positions agree with TRBD1. The CDR3 spans 15 residues. V lost 4 bases to trimming and J lost 4 bases; unmatched junction nucleotides: 5. Germline-derived CDR1 and CDR2 are LGHNA and YNFKEQ. The chain's CDR3 is CASSPTGGYADTQYF. In nucleotides, the CDR3 is TGTGCCAGCAGCCCGACAGGGGGCTACGCAGATACGCAGTATTTT.

This clone was counted between two and nine times. V is TRBV9 and J is TRBJ2-1; 8 nucleotides line up with TRBD2. The CDR3 spans 15 residues. Germline V gene lookup returns CDR1 SGDLS and CDR2 YYNGEE. With V trimmed by 2 bases and J by 5 bases, 6 bases remained unmatched. As DNA, the CDR3 is TGTGCCAGCAGCGTTGGAAGCGGGGGTCACAATGAGCAGTTCTTC. Its protein product is CASSVGSGGHNEQFF.

This rearrangement joins TRBV6-1 to TRBJ2-7; possible D gene TRBD1, 6 bases. The CDR3 runs to 14 residues. CDR1 is MNHNS and CDR2 is SASEGT in the germline V gene. Trimming took 3 bases from V and 5 from J, leaving 14 bases between them. The CDR3 DNA sequence: TGTGCCAGCAGTGACAGGGGTATTCTCGACGAGCAGTACTTC. Translating it yields CASSDRGILDEQYF.

A few counts support this clone. The chain uses TRBV7-9 and TRBJ1-4; no definite D call. The CDR3 contains 17 residues. Looked up from germline, CDR1 is SEHNR and CDR2 is FQNEAQ (reference sequence). The V end lost 5 bases, the J end lost 2 bases, and 18 bases lay between the germline ends. The CDR3 coding sequence is TGTGCCAGCAGCCCAAGAGGAGGAACTGGGACTAATGAAAAACTGTTTTTT. It translates to CASSPRGGTGTNEKLFF.

This chain links TRBV9 with TRBJ1-2; 9 bases are shared with TRBD1. This CDR3 has 15 residues. With 3 bases clipped from V and 7 bases from J, the junction kept 10 bases outside the gene matches. Germline V CDR1 and CDR2: SGDLS, YYNGEE. The CDR3 loop is CASSATSGQGSGYTF. The CDR3, as DNA: TGTGCCAGCAGCGCCACTTCCGGACAGGGGAGTGGCTACACCTTC. The full variable domain, its missing parts supplied by reference TRBV9 and TRBJ1-2, is DSGVTQTPKHLITATGQRVTLRCSPRSGDLSVYWYQQSLDQGLQFLIQYYNGEERAKGNILERFSAQQFPDLHSELNLSSLELGDSALYFCASSATSGQGSGYTFGSGTRLTVV.

This clone was found once. The chain employs TRBV4-1 and TRBJ1-6; a possible D gene is TRBD1 (6 bases). This CDR3 region has 16 residues. V was pared by 0 bases and J by 10 bases, with 16 bases between. Germline CDR1 is MGHRA and CDR2 is YSYEKL. CDR3 amino acids: CASSQDTGRGESPLHF. CDR3 bases: TGCGCCAGCAGCCAAGATACAGGCAGGGGTGAATCACCCCTCCACTTT.

This chain joins TRBV2 and TRBJ1-5; D is unresolved. Trimming left V 0 bases short and J 7 bases short, with 13 bases between. Germline V gene sequence: CDR1 SNHLY, CDR2 FYNNEI. This CDR3 spans 15 amino acids. Written as DNA, the CDR3 is TGTGCCAGCAGTGAAGCCCGGAGTTTCGGGCAGCCCCAGCATTTT. It translates to CASSEARSFGQPQHF. Full variable domain (outside the CDR3, taken from reference TRBV2 and TRBJ1-5): EPEVTQTPSHQVTQMGQEVILRCVPISNHLYFYWYRQILGQKVEFLVSFYNNEISEKSEIFDDQFSVERPDGSNFTLKIRSTKLEDSAMYFCASSEARSFGQPQHFGDGTRLSIL.

This chain connects TRBV19 to TRBJ2-7; 9 bases map to TRBD1. After removal of 6 bases from V and 5 bases from J, the junction contained 11 bases not matched to a gene. From germline, CDR1 is LNHDA and CDR2 SQIVND (reference sequence). This CDR3 is 15 amino acids long. The CDR3 DNA follows: TGTGCCAGTAGCCCGACAGGGGGGAATTCTCACGAGCAGTACTTC. Translation: CASSPTGGNSHEQYF.

The chain is built from TRBV19 and TRBJ2-4, with D possibly matching TRBD2 (5 bases). The V and J ends lost 3 bases and 0 bases respectively, with 18 bases between them. The V gene's germline CDR1 is LNHDA and CDR2 SQIVND (reference sequence). The CDR3 runs 18 residues. The chain's CDR3 is CASSIASVFGLAKNIQYF. In nucleotides, the CDR3 is TGTGCCAGTAGTATCGCTTCGGTTTTTGGACTAGCCAAAAACATTCAGTACTTC.

This clone appeared a single time. The CDR3 reads CASRGTGGGSPLHF. DNA of the CDR3: TGTGCCAGCAGGGGGACAGGGGGAGGTTCACCCCTCCACTTT. The rearrangement joins TRBV6-5 to TRBJ1-6; 11 bases map to TRBD1. Looked up from germline, CDR1 is MNHEY and CDR2 is SVGAGI. The trim removed 6 bases at V and 9 bases at J, leaving 4 bases unmatched. The CDR3 sequence is 14 residues long.

The CDR3 region is CAISGPSPTGERDGYTF. DNA of the CDR3: TGTGCCATCAGTGGCCCCTCACCTACAGGGGAAAGGGATGGCTACACCTTC. This chain joins TRBV10-3 and TRBJ1-2; 7 bases are a match to TRBD1. The trim removed 4 bases at V and 6 bases at J, leaving 17 bases unmatched. The CDR3 runs to 17 residues. The germline gives CDR1 ENHRY, CDR2 SYGVKD.

The rearrangement joins TRBV19 to TRBJ2-7; D unclear. CDR3 length equals 15 residues. V lost 5 bases, J lost 2 bases, and 16 bases lay in between. Germline V gene lookup returns CDR1 LNHDA and CDR2 SQIVND (reference sequence). The CDR3 protein is CASSFQIKPPYEQYF. The CDR3 DNA follows: TGTGCCAGTAGTTTCCAGATTAAACCCCCCTACGAGCAGTACTTC.

The table lists this clone with a few counts. The rearrangement links TRBV4-1 to TRBJ1-2; TRBD1 matches 8 bases. The CDR3 has 15 amino acids. Germline CDR1 is MGHRA and CDR2 is YSYEKL. With V trimmed by 4 bases and J by 4 bases, 8 bases remained unmatched. DNA for the CDR3: TGCGCCAGCAGCCCTCCCGGGACAGGTGGCTATGGCTACACCTTC. This gives the protein CASSPPGTGGYGYTF.

CDR3 loop: CASGTVYGYTF. The CDR3 nucleotides read TGTGCCTCCGGGACAGTCTATGGCTACACCTTC. The chain combines TRBV25-1 with TRBJ1-2; 7 bases agree with TRBD1. V lost 11 bases to trimming and J lost 4 bases; unmatched junction nucleotides: 4. The germline CDR1 and CDR2 sequences are MGHDK and SYGVNS. The CDR3 is made up of 11 amino acids.